What follows are 30 T cell receptor beta chains derived from one specimen sequenced in a study of regulatory T cells in long-lasting Graves disease. Relying on iRepertoire HTBI primers and Arm-PCR of CDR3 regions, the team built TCR beta libraries. TCRdb re-called the multiplex PCR reads through MiXCR, storing one row per CDR3 protein. The repertoire holds 300,000 to 350,000 distinct CDR3 sequences, with about 19% as singletons. The time point here: persistent/refractory GD, antithyroid drugs over 5 years with positive TRAb. The authors made the TCR library using RNA they extracted from PBMCs. The material was peripheral blood mononuclear cells (PBMCs), obtained when the disease was refractory, from a patient treated with antithyroid drugs. The source is a female donor with Graves disease.

The chain uses TRBV12-3 or TRBV12-4 and TRBJ1-3; D gene unclear. Trimming took 3 bases from V and 2 from J, leaving 5 bases between them. This CDR3 comprises 13 residues. CDR3 sequence (DNA): TGTGCCAGCAGTTTTCGGGCTGGAAACACCATATATTTT. Translated: CASSFRAGNTIYF.

This clonotype was observed a handful of times. V and J are TRBV6-2 or TRBV6-3 and TRBJ2-7; TRBD2 is a possible D gene (6 bases). Germline assignment: CDR1 MNHEY and CDR2 SVGEGT. The V and J ends lost 2 bases and 7 bases respectively, with 15 bases between them. This CDR3 is 14 amino acids long. The CDR3 DNA reads TGTGCCAGCAGTTACGCCGGGACTCTGGGGGAGCAGTACTTC. Translation: CASSYAGTLGEQYF.

The CDR3 bases are TGCGCCAGCAGACAAATGGACGAACGGGATTCACCCCTCCACTTT. Residues: CASRQMDERDSPLHF. The chain is built from TRBV4-3 and TRBJ1-6; D gene ambiguous. The germline CDR1 and CDR2 sequences are LGHNA and YSLEER. Trimming removed 6 bases at V and 8 bases at J, with 17 bases between. This CDR3 comprises 15 residues.

This clonotype was found a few times. The V gene is TRBV7-2, the J gene TRBJ2-3; TRBD2 aligns across 10 bases. J gave up 2 bases and V 4 bases, and 6 bases lay outside the gene matches. CDR3 length: 16 amino acids. CDR1 and CDR2 (germline): SGHTA, FQGNSA. The CDR3 sequence: CASSSELAGTTDTQYF. CDR3 bases: TGTGCCAGCAGCTCCGAACTAGCGGGGACCACAGATACGCAGTATTTT.

This clonotype was seen only a few times. This chain connects TRBV6-4 to TRBJ1-1, with TRBD1 identical over 8 bases. V trimming: 0 bases; J trimming: 4 bases; junction bases outside the gene matches: 7. The CDR3 length is 16 residues. CDR1 is MRHNA and CDR2 is SNTAGT in the germline V gene. CDR3 coding DNA: TGTGCCAGCAGTGACTCGGTACAGGGGGAAGTCACTGAAGCTTTCTTT. Translated: CASSDSVQGEVTEAFF.

This sequence joins TRBV5-1 and TRBJ2-7; weak D call: TRBD2 (6 bases). Deletions cut 0 bases from V and 4 bases from J, with 11 bases between. CDR1 SGHRS and CDR2 YFSETQ come from the germline V gene. This CDR3 comprises 14 residues. The CDR3 reads CASSLEASGYEQYF. For the CDR3, the DNA is TGCGCCAGCAGCTTGGAAGCGAGCGGGTACGAGCAGTACTTC.

This clonotype was counted many times. The chain combines TRBV6-5 with TRBJ1-1, with D unresolved. The CDR3 consists of 16 residues. Per germline, CDR1 MNHEY and CDR2 SVGAGI. V dropped 0 bases and J dropped 7 bases, with 18 bases sitting between them. CDR3 in amino acids: CASSYSVGSPQREAFF. The CDR3 DNA reads as TGTGCCAGCAGTTACTCGGTAGGCTCCCCCCAACGTGAAGCTTTCTTT.

This clonotype was recorded many times. V is TRBV2 and J is TRBJ2-2; no reliable D call. CDR3 length: 17 amino acids. Germline CDR1 reads SNHLY; CDR2 reads FYNNEI. V was clipped by 1 base and J by 0 bases, with 12 bases between them. The CDR3 region is CASSEVRQAANTGELFF. DNA for the CDR3: TGTGCCAGCAGTGAAGTGCGTCAGGCGGCGAACACCGGGGAGCTGTTTTTT.

This clonotype was picked up many times. This chain connects TRBV12-3 or TRBV12-4 to TRBJ1-1, with 8 positions matching TRBD1. J was trimmed by 9 bases and V by 2 bases; bases with no gene match: 14. The CDR3 extends over 16 amino acids. The CDR3 bases are TGTGCCAGCAGTTTATTTCCGGGACAGGTTTTGACTAAAGCTTTCTTT. It yields the protein CASSLFPGQVLTKAFF.

The chain has TRBV12-3 or TRBV12-4 and TRBJ1-3; D possibly corresponds to TRBD1 (6 bases). V lost 6 bases and J lost 2, with 14 bases in between. This CDR3 spans 15 amino acids. CDR3: CASRKQGLPGNTIYF. DNA of the CDR3: TGTGCCAGCAGAAAACAGGGTCTGCCTGGAAACACCATATATTTT.

This clonotype was seen a few times. This chain uses TRBV2 with TRBJ2-1; D is perhaps TRBD1 or TRBD2 (5 bases each). Germline-derived CDR1 and CDR2 are SNHLY and FYNNEI. Trimming cost V 5 bases and J 13 bases, with 18 bases left between them. The CDR3 length is 13 residues. The CDR3 DNA reads TGTGCCAGCAGTAGCAACCGGGACGATATACAGTTCTTC. This translates into CASSSNRDDIQFF.

In this sample, this clonotype turned up many times. The chain employs TRBV27 and TRBJ1-2; possible D gene TRBD1, 5 bases. Trimming pared 0 bases from V and 4 bases from J, leaving 12 bases between. The CDR3 has 15 residues. Germline V lookup: CDR1 MNHEY, CDR2 SMNVEV (reference sequence). In nucleotides, the CDR3 is TGTGCCAGCAGTTTATCCGTAGGGGCCAGCTATGGCTACACCTTC. It encodes CASSLSVGASYGYTF.

This clonotype was observed many times. The V and J genes are TRBV7-2 and TRBJ2-4; no clear D. Per the germline V gene, CDR1 is SGHTA and CDR2 is FQGNSA. Trimming shortened V by 5 bases and J by 6 bases, and 8 bases separated the two germline ends. The CDR3 loop spans 12 amino acids. The CDR3 sequence: CASSPTLNIQYF. CDR3 nucleotide sequence: TGTGCCAGCAGCCCCACACTAAACATTCAGTACTTC.

In this sample, this clonotype turned up many times. V and J are TRBV27 and TRBJ1-1; 7 bases match TRBD1. CDR1 is MNHEY, CDR2 SMNVEV, per germline (reference sequence). The trim removed 6 bases at V and 0 bases at J, leaving 4 bases unmatched. CDR3 length: 14 amino acids. CDR3 loop: CASRDRFLNTEAFF. The CDR3 DNA reads as TGTGCCAGCAGGGACAGGTTTCTGAACACTGAAGCTTTCTTT.

This clonotype was seen repeatedly, ten times or more. The CDR3 sequence is CASSSPAGANVLTF. In DNA, the CDR3 is TGCGCCAGCAGCTCGCCTGCGGGGGCCAACGTCCTGACTTTC. The genes are TRBV5-1 and TRBJ2-6, with D hard to call. V was clipped by 3 bases and J by 4 bases, with 8 bases between them. Germline V CDR1 and CDR2: SGHRS, YFSETQ. The CDR3 is 14 residues long. Drawing the rest from reference TRBV5-1 and TRBJ2-6, the complete variable domain is KAGVTQTPRYLIKTRGQQVTLSCSPISGHRSVSWYQQTPGQGLQFLFEYFSETQRNKGNFPGRFSGRQFSNSRSEMNVSTLELGDSALYLCASSSPAGANVLTFGAGSRLTVL.

This clonotype was seen only a few times. This chain's CDR3 is CASSLLGYTVGELFF. The DNA for the CDR3 is TGTGCCAGCAGCTTATTGGGCTATACCGTAGGGGAGCTGTTTTTT. The chain joins TRBV7-2 to TRBJ2-2; no reliable D call. Deletions cut 2 bases from V and 8 bases from J, with 15 bases between. Germline CDR1 SGHTA, CDR2 FQGNSA. This CDR3 is built from 15 residues.

This clonotype came up once. The rearrangement links TRBV19 to TRBJ2-3, with unresolved D. This CDR3 region has 14 residues. Trimming stripped 3 bases from V and 3 bases from J, with 10 bases between. The germline gives CDR1 LNHDA, CDR2 SQIVND (reference sequence). Written as DNA, the CDR3 is TGTGCCAGTAGTATTGGGCAGAGAACAGATACGCAGTATTTT. This codes for CASSIGQRTDTQYF.

This clonotype was recorded many times. The chain recombines TRBV7-9 with TRBJ1-5; TRBD1 aligns across 7 bases. In germline, CDR1 is SEHNR, CDR2 FQNEAQ (reference sequence). V was clipped by 6 bases and J by 3 bases; unmatched bases: 5. This CDR3 has 14 amino acids. The CDR3 reads CASRRQGPNQPQHF. For the CDR3, the DNA is TGTGCCAGCAGACGACAGGGCCCCAATCAGCCCCAGCATTTT.

This clonotype was counted many times. The DNA for the CDR3 is TGTGCCTTTTCGAGGGGACTCAACTATGGCTACACCTTC. As protein: CAFSRGLNYGYTF. The chain joins TRBV6-1 to TRBJ1-2; perhaps TRBD1 as D (5 bases). The CDR3 is 13 residues long. Germline values: CDR1 MNHNS, CDR2 SASEGT. Trimming took off 11 bases at V and 2 bases at J, with 15 bases between the two ends.

The chain has TRBV7-9 and TRBJ2-7, with D perhaps matching TRBD1 (5 bases). V was pared by 4 bases and J by 6 bases, with 13 bases between. This CDR3 contains 13 residues. The germline V gene has CDR1 SEHNR and CDR2 FQNEAQ (reference sequence). CDR3 DNA sequence: TGTGCCAGCAGCTACTACAGGTCTCTCGAGCAGTACTTC. As protein: CASSYYRSLEQYF.

This clonotype was detected a few times. V is TRBV3-1 and J is TRBJ2-5, with TRBD2 matching over 7 bases. The junction had 7 bases not matched to a gene; V was cut back by 2 bases and J by 4 bases. This CDR3 has 15 residues. Per the germline V gene, CDR1 is LGHDT and CDR2 is YNNKEL (reference sequence). The CDR3 is CASSQLWGEGETQYF. In DNA, the CDR3 is TGTGCCAGCAGCCAATTATGGGGGGAGGGAGAGACCCAGTACTTC.

This clonotype showed up many times. This sequence joins TRBV28 and TRBJ2-5, with 16 nucleotides matching TRBD2. Germline V gene sequence: CDR1 MDHEN, CDR2 SYDVKM. Trimming cost V 8 bases and J 5 bases; bases outside gene matches: 5. CDR3 length equals 15 residues. The CDR3 spells CASGTSGGAGETQYF. The CDR3 DNA follows: TGTGCCAGCGGGACTAGCGGGGGGGCCGGGGAGACCCAGTACTTC.

This clonotype was seen at least ten times. The chain is built from TRBV12-3 or TRBV12-4 and TRBJ2-7; TRBD1 agrees at 7 bases. V lost 0 bases to trimming and J lost 3 bases; unmatched junction nucleotides: 5. The CDR3 loop spans 15 amino acids. This CDR3 is CASSLAGQAFYEQYF. The DNA for the CDR3 is TGTGCCAGCAGTTTAGCAGGACAGGCTTTCTACGAGCAGTACTTC.

This clonotype was seen only once. V gene TRBV6-2 or TRBV6-3 combines with J gene TRBJ1-1; maybe TRBD1 (6 bases). Germline lookup yields CDR1 MNHEY and CDR2 SVGEGT. The CDR3 covers 15 residues. V was pared by 6 bases and J by 0 bases, with 14 bases between. CDR3 protein: CASRPQGPLNTEAFF. CDR3 coding DNA: TGTGCCAGCAGGCCACAGGGACCTTTGAACACTGAAGCTTTCTTT.

This sequence joins TRBV5-6 and TRBJ1-3; D gene unclear. The germline V and J ends were trimmed by 2 bases and 0 bases, with 12 bases remaining between them. The CDR3 totals 16 residues. In germline, CDR1 is SGHDT, CDR2 YYEEEE. CDR3 in amino acids: CASSFTLHHSGNTIYF. CDR3 DNA: TGTGCCAGCAGCTTTACCCTACACCACTCTGGAAACACCATATATTTT.

This clonotype was recorded many times. The V and J genes are TRBV20-1 and TRBJ1-4; D uncertain. Per germline, CDR1 DFQATT and CDR2 SNEGSKA (reference sequence). V lost 0 bases, J lost 4 bases, and 12 bases lay in between. The CDR3 covers 15 residues. As DNA, the CDR3 is TGCAGTGCTAGAGATTCCGGGCCGAATAATGAAAAACTGTTTTTT. Translation gives CSARDSGPNNEKLFF.

This clonotype was seen many times. V and J are TRBV6-1 and TRBJ1-1; possible D gene TRBD1, 6 bases. V was clipped by 0 bases and J by 0 bases, with 14 bases between them. CDR1 and CDR2 from the germline V gene are MNHNS and SASEGT. This CDR3 comprises 17 residues. CDR3 protein: CASSEAWGARMNTEAFF. The CDR3 DNA is TGTGCCAGCAGTGAAGCTTGGGGGGCCCGCATGAACACTGAAGCTTTCTTT.

This clonotype was recorded a few times. The J gene is TRBJ2-2, the V gene TRBV7-2, with a weak D call TRBD1 (5 bases). Trimming removed 2 bases from V and 4 bases from J, with 20 bases in between. Germline CDR1 is SGHTA and CDR2 is FQGNSA. The CDR3 is made up of 18 amino acids. The CDR3 DNA is TGTGCCAGCAGCTTATTTAATAGAGGCAGGGTGGGCACCGGGGAGCTGTTTTTT. It yields the protein CASSLFNRGRVGTGELFF.

This clonotype was observed at least ten times. The chain uses TRBV28 and TRBJ1-2, with D maybe TRBD1 (6 bases). This CDR3 is 12 amino acids long. V lost 5 bases to trimming and J lost 7 bases, with 11 bases between them. Germline CDR1 MDHEN, CDR2 SYDVKM. In nucleotides, the CDR3 is TGTGCCAGCAGTGCGAGAGGGGGTGGCTACACCTTC. The encoded protein is CASSARGGGYTF.

CDR3 sequence reads: CASTRAQGNSYEQYF. CDR3 nucleotides: TGCGCCAGCACAAGGGCCCAGGGAAATTCCTACGAGCAGTACTTC. The chain links TRBV5-1 to TRBJ2-7, with a weak D call TRBD1 (5 bases). V was cut by 6 bases and J by 1 base, with 17 bases left in between. Germline CDR1 is SGHRS and CDR2 is YFSETQ. This CDR3 has 15 residues.